Listed here are 14 T cell receptor beta chains from one sample, sequenced in a study of cytomegalovirus exposure and HLA in healthy donors. 60 Vbeta and 13 Jbeta primers were used in PCR. Libraries were prepared by immunoSEQ multiplex PCR; TCRdb keeps only in-frame clonotypes and omits some of them. The data contain approximately 74,000 clones, just under 80% of them singletons. Input material: PBMCs. The receptors shown here come from a man in his forties in good health and CMV-seronegative.

V is TRBV28 and J is TRBJ1-6; no clear D. V was trimmed by 3 bases and J by 7 bases, leaving 16 bases between them. Germline CDR1 and CDR2: MDHEN and SYDVKM. The CDR3 consists of 16 residues. The CDR3 protein is CASSFLDLSGNSPLHF. Here the CDR3 DNA reads TGTGCCAGCAGTTTTTTGGACCTAAGCGGGAATTCACCCCTCCACTTT.

This clone was recorded only once. The chain uses TRBV28 and TRBJ1-1; 7 positions match TRBD1. Germline CDR1 MDHEN, CDR2 SYDVKM. This CDR3 comprises 15 residues. V was clipped by 1 base and J by 0 bases; unmatched bases: 2. CDR3: CASSLLTGMNTEAFF. For the CDR3, the DNA is TGTGCCAGCAGTTTATTGACAGGGATGAACACTGAAGCTTTCTTT.

In its sample, this clone was seen a few times. This likely reflects a read error, since a far larger clone is one base away. The rearrangement uses TRBV5-6 and TRBJ2-3; 7 nucleotides agree with TRBD2. Germline values: CDR1 SGHDT, CDR2 YYEEEE. V shed 0 bases, J shed 6 bases, and the junction held 4 bases outside the gene matches. The CDR3 runs to 14 residues. The CDR3 nucleotides are TGTGCCAGCAGCTTGGTCCGGGAGGCTGATACGCAGTATTTT. Translated: CASSLVREADTQYF.

V usage is TRBV15 and J usage is TRBJ2-7; 11 bases map to TRBD2. Germline CDR1 and CDR2: LNHNV and YYDKDF (reference sequence). The V gene end was trimmed by 3 bases and the J gene end by 5 bases; junction bases not matched to a gene: 6. The CDR3 is 15 residues long. The CDR3 reads CATSSFSGRAHEQYF. In nucleotides, the CDR3 is TGTGCCACCAGCAGCTTTAGCGGGAGGGCCCACGAGCAGTACTTC.

V gene TRBV2 combines with J gene TRBJ2-1; tentatively, D is TRBD2 (6 bases). Germline assignment: CDR1 SNHLY and CDR2 FYNNEI. This CDR3 spans 15 amino acids. The ends were cut back, 7 bases at V and 10 bases at J, with 23 bases in the middle. As DNA, the CDR3 is TGTGCCAGCACTCTCCGGGCGGGGACCGGGGGAGAGCAGTTCTTC. This gives the protein CASTLRAGTGGEQFF. Together with reference TRBV2 and TRBJ2-1, the CDR3 gives the full variable domain: EPEVTQTPSHQVTQMGQEVILRCVPISNHLYFYWYRQILGQKVEFLVSFYNNEISEKSEIFDDQFSVERPDGSNFTLKIRSTKLEDSAMYFCASTLRAGTGGEQFFGPGTRLTVL.

The chain is built from TRBV4-2 and TRBJ1-3; D perhaps matches TRBD1 (6 bases). From germline, CDR1 is LGHNA and CDR2 YNFKEQ. CDR3 length: 16 residues. The V gene lost 1 base and the J gene lost 2 bases, with 12 bases spanning the gap. The CDR3 DNA sequence: TGTGCCAGCAGCCAAGCCTCAGGGGCGGCTGGAAACACCATATATTTT. This encodes CASSQASGAAGNTIYF.

The chain links TRBV15 to TRBJ1-6; D gene ambiguous. V was shortened by 0 bases and J by 7 bases, with 19 bases between the two germline ends. CDR1 is LNHNV and CDR2 is YYDKDF in the germline V gene (reference sequence). The CDR3 loop spans 18 amino acids. The CDR3: CATSRDRGLGQLNSPLHF. The CDR3 region has the DNA TGTGCCACCAGCAGAGATAGAGGTTTAGGCCAACTCAATTCACCCCTCCACTTT.

The chain combines TRBV5-4 with TRBJ2-5, with D possibly matching TRBD1 (6 bases). The germline gives CDR1 SGHNT, CDR2 YYREEE (reference sequence). V was clipped by 0 bases and J by 1 base, with 13 bases between them. The CDR3 is made up of 16 amino acids. CDR3 loop: CASSLALGRGQETQYF. CDR3 coding DNA: TGTGCCAGCAGCTTGGCCCTTGGCAGGGGCCAAGAGACCCAGTACTTC. The variable domain in full, with the rest retrieved from reference TRBV5-4 and TRBJ2-5, is ETGVTQSPTHLIKTRGQQVTLRCSSQSGHNTVSWYQQALGQGPQFIFQYYREEENGRGNFPPRFSGLQFPNYSSELNVNALELDDSALYLCASSLALGRGQETQYFGPGTRLLVL.

V and J are TRBV7-9 and TRBJ2-2, with TRBD1 matching 7 bases. The CDR3 has 14 amino acids. The germline V gene encodes CDR1 SEHNR and CDR2 FQNEAQ (reference sequence). Trimming took 5 bases from V and 5 from J; bases not matched to a gene: 5. CDR3 loop: CASSETGLTGELFF. As DNA, the CDR3 is TGTGCCAGCAGCGAGACAGGGCTTACCGGGGAGCTGTTTTTT.

This chain connects TRBV23-1 to TRBJ1-3; D call uncertain. Being an ORF, TRBV23-1 has a function that is uncertain. V lost 1 base and J 0 bases, leaving 10 bases between the germline ends. CDR3 size: 16 residues. CDR3 coding DNA: TGCGCCAGCAGTCAATGGTCTCCGAGCTCTGGAAACACCATATATTTT. As protein: CASSQWSPSSGNTIYF.

The V and J genes are TRBV19 and TRBJ2-5, with a possible D match to TRBD2 (5 bases). With 7 bases removed from V and 2 bases from J, the gap between germline ends came to 11 bases. Looked up from germline, CDR1 is LNHDA and CDR2 is SQIVND (reference sequence). CDR3 length: 13 residues. The CDR3 nucleotides read TGTGCCAGTACCGGAGAGGGTCAAGAGACCCAGTACTTC. Amino acids: CASTGEGQETQYF.

J is TRBJ2-2 and V is TRBV5-1; D is possibly TRBD1 (5 bases). Germline values: CDR1 SGHRS, CDR2 YFSETQ. The CDR3 totals 15 residues. Trimming cost V 1 base and J 1 base, with 8 bases left between them. DNA of the CDR3: TGCGCCAGCAGCTTGACAGGTCAGAACACCGGGGAGCTGTTTTTT. Its translation: CASSLTGQNTGELFF.

The V and J genes are TRBV5-1 and TRBJ2-2, with D unclear. This CDR3 has 13 amino acids. Trimming cost V 0 bases and J 7 bases, with 7 bases left between them. In germline, CDR1 is SGHRS, CDR2 YFSETQ. CDR3 sequence: CASSLELYGELFF. CDR3 coding DNA: TGCGCCAGCAGCTTGGAACTTTACGGGGAGCTGTTTTTT.

A word on this clone: Since a far larger clone is one base different, this is likely a read error. This chain joins TRBV29-1 and TRBJ2-7, with TRBD1 as a possible D gene (5 bases). Germline V gene lookup returns CDR1 SQVTM and CDR2 ANQGSEA. Trimming removed 4 bases from V and 3 bases from J, with 13 bases in between. There are 13 residues in the CDR3. For the CDR3, the DNA is TGCAGCGTTGTAAGGGGCAACAACTACGAGCAGTACTTC. Encoded protein: CSVVRGNNYEQYF.